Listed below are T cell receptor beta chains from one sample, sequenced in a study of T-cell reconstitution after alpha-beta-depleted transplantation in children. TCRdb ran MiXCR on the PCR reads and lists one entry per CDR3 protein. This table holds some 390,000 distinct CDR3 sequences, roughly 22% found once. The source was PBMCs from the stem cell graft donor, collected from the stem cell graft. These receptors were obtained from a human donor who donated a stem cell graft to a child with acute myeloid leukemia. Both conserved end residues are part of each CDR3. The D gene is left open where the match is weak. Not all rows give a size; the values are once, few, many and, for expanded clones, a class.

CDR3: CASSLTGGPTDTQYF
DNA: TGCGCCAGCAGCTTAACGGGAGGGCCCACAGATACGCAGTATTTT
V: TRBV5-1
size: few
D: TRBD2
length: 15
J: TRBJ2-3

CDR3: CASSSQGAVNTEAFF
DNA: TGCGCCAGCAGCTCACAGGGGGCGGTGAACACTGAAGCTTTCTTT
V: TRBV5-1
size: few
D: TRBD1
length: 15
J: TRBJ1-1

CDR3: CSVEETSATGELFF
DNA: TGCAGCGTTGAAGAAACTAGCGCAACCGGGGAGCTGTTTTTT
V: TRBV29-1
size: -
D: TRBD2
length: 14
J: TRBJ2-2

CDR3: CASSGTYAGANVLTF
DNA: TGTGCCAGCAGTGGGACATACGCTGGGGCCAACGTCCTGACTTTC
V: TRBV27
size: many
D: -
length: 15
J: TRBJ2-6

CDR3: CASSLESAGAISSYNEEFF
DNA: TGTGCCAGCAGCTTAGAGTCCGCGGGTGCCATAAGCTCCTACAATGAGGAGTTCTTC
V: TRBV7-6
size: -
D: -
length: 19
J: TRBJ2-1

CDR3: CSAFPRAGTYEQYF
DNA: TGCAGTGCTTTTCCCCGCGCAGGAACCTACGAGCAGTACTTC
V: TRBV20-1
size: -
D: -
length: 14
J: TRBJ2-7

CDR3: CASSESTGRQPQHF
DNA: TGTGCCAGCAGTGAATCGACAGGGCGTCAGCCCCAGCATTTT
V: TRBV2
size: -
D: TRBD1
length: 14
J: TRBJ1-5

CDR3: CASRGRGGEETQYF
DNA: TGTGCCAGCAGGGGAAGAGGGGGAGAAGAGACCCAGTACTTC
V: TRBV28
size: -
D: -
length: 14
J: TRBJ2-5

CDR3: CSASPSDNEQFF
DNA: TGCAGTGCTAGCCCCTCCGACAATGAGCAGTTCTTC
V: TRBV20-1
size: -
D: -
length: 12
J: TRBJ2-1

CDR3: CASSQGTNDYEQYF
DNA: TGTGCCAGCAGCCAAGGGACGAATGATTACGAGCAGTACTTC
V: TRBV4-2
size: -
D: -
length: 14
J: TRBJ2-7

CDR3: CASSLEGRAGNTIYF
DNA: TGTGCCAGCAGCTTAGAGGGCAGGGCAGGAAACACCATATATTTT
V: TRBV7-9
size: -
D: -
length: 15
J: TRBJ1-3

CDR3: CASSEMGAGELFF
DNA: TGCGCCAGCAGTGAGATGGGGGCTGGGGAGCTGTTTTTT
V: TRBV10-2
size: -
D: -
length: 13
J: TRBJ2-2

CDR3: CRVSNSGSWSYNEQFF
DNA: TGCAGGGTTTCCAATAGCGGGAGCTGGTCCTACAATGAGCAGTTCTTC
V: TRBV29-1
size: few
D: TRBD2
length: 16
J: TRBJ2-1

CDR3: CSAEPAGRGGYTF
DNA: TGCAGTGCGGAACCTGCGGGTAGAGGCGGCTACACCTTC
V: TRBV20-1
size: -
D: -
length: 13
J: TRBJ1-2

CDR3: CSVQTSGRAGDTQYF
DNA: TGCAGCGTCCAGACTAGCGGGAGGGCTGGAGATACGCAGTATTTT
V: TRBV29-1
size: -
D: TRBD2
length: 15
J: TRBJ2-3

CDR3: CASSSTQGGRYEQYF
DNA: TGTGCCAGCAGTTCCACCCAGGGGGGTCGCTACGAGCAGTACTTC
V: TRBV12-3/TRBV12-4
size: -
D: -
length: 15
J: TRBJ2-7

CDR3: CATSRDTYYEQYF
DNA: TGTGCCACCAGCAGAGATACTTACTACGAGCAGTACTTC
V: TRBV15
size: -
D: -
length: 13
J: TRBJ2-7

CDR3: CSVERVTSIADTQYF
DNA: TGCAGCGTTGAACGGGTGACTAGCATCGCAGATACGCAGTATTTT
V: TRBV29-1
size: many
D: TRBD2
length: 15
J: TRBJ2-3

CDR3: CASSLTGNSYNEQFF
DNA: TGCGCCAGCAGCTTGACGGGAAACTCCTACAATGAGCAGTTCTTC
V: TRBV5-1
size: once
D: -
length: 15
J: TRBJ2-1

CDR3: CASSDVDRGDYGYTF
DNA: TGTGCCAGCAGTGACGTGGACAGGGGGGACTATGGCTACACCTTC
V: TRBV25-1
size: -
D: TRBD1
length: 15
J: TRBJ1-2

CDR3: CASSLHGGAGELFF
DNA: TGTGCCAGCAGCTTACACGGGGGGGCCGGGGAGCTGTTTTTT
V: TRBV7-2
size: -
D: TRBD2
length: 14
J: TRBJ2-2

CDR3: CASGLAGGIYNEQFF
DNA: TGCGCCAGTGGACTAGCGGGAGGTATCTACAATGAGCAGTTCTTC
V: TRBV10-2
size: -
D: TRBD2
length: 15
J: TRBJ2-1

CDR3: CSARDLGHEQYF
DNA: TGCAGTGCTAGAGATCTCGGCCACGAGCAGTACTTC
V: TRBV20-1
size: many
D: -
length: 12
J: TRBJ2-7

CDR3: CASSLRPEGGGELFF
DNA: TGTGCCAGCAGCTTAAGACCTGAAGGGGGCGGGGAGCTGTTTTTT
V: TRBV7-9
size: few
D: -
length: 15
J: TRBJ2-2

CDR3: CASSEWGGIGNQPQHF
DNA: TGTGCCAGCAGTGAATGGGGAGGGATAGGCAATCAGCCCCAGCATTTT
V: TRBV6-1
size: few
D: -
length: 16
J: TRBJ1-5

CDR3: CASSFTGAGEQYF
DNA: TGTGCCAGCAGTTTTACAGGGGCGGGCGAGCAGTACTTC
V: TRBV12-3/TRBV12-4
size: -
D: TRBD1
length: 13
J: TRBJ2-7

CDR3: CASSRAGEEDNEQFF
DNA: TGTGCCAGCAGTAGAGCTGGGGAGGAAGACAATGAGCAGTTCTTC
V: TRBV12-3/TRBV12-4
size: few
D: -
length: 15
J: TRBJ2-1

CDR3: CASSVGESNQPQHF
DNA: TGTGCCAGCAGTGTAGGGGAGAGCAATCAGCCCCAGCATTTT
V: TRBV25-1
size: few
D: -
length: 14
J: TRBJ1-5

CDR3: CSASRTEQEAQHF
DNA: TGCAGTGCTAGCCGGACCGAGCAGGAAGCCCAGCATTTT
V: TRBV20-1
size: many
D: -
length: 13
J: TRBJ1-5

CDR3: CASSSHFRREQYF
DNA: TGTGCCAGCAGCTCCCATTTTCGAAGGGAGCAGTACTTC
V: TRBV7-9
size: -
D: -
length: 13
J: TRBJ2-7

CDR3: CASSQPGQGQYGYTF
DNA: TGCGCCAGCAGCCAGCCGGGACAGGGACAATATGGCTACACCTTC
V: TRBV5-1
size: many
D: TRBD1
length: 15
J: TRBJ1-2

CDR3: CASRTPTETQYF
DNA: TGTGCCAGCAGGACCCCCACAGAGACCCAGTACTTC
V: TRBV12-3/TRBV12-4
size: many
D: -
length: 12
J: TRBJ2-5

CDR3: CSAKKWALTYEQYF
DNA: TGCAGTGCTAAAAAGTGGGCACTCACCTACGAGCAGTACTTC
V: TRBV20-1
size: many
D: -
length: 14
J: TRBJ2-7

CDR3: CSATSGGQETQYF
DNA: TGCAGTGCTACTAGCGGGGGCCAAGAGACCCAGTACTTC
V: TRBV20-1
size: -
D: TRBD2
length: 13
J: TRBJ2-5

CDR3: CSGSRGQGVSDTQYF
DNA: TGCAGCGGTTCCAGAGGACAGGGGGTGAGCGATACGCAGTATTTT
V: TRBV29-1
size: -
D: TRBD1
length: 15
J: TRBJ2-3

CDR3: CASSLAPGLAGEQFF
DNA: TGTGCCAGCAGTTTAGCGCCGGGACTAGCGGGCGAGCAGTTCTTC
V: TRBV12-3/TRBV12-4
size: many
D: TRBD2
length: 15
J: TRBJ2-1

CDR3: CASSPGRLATNEKLFF
DNA: TGCGCCAGCAGCCCGGGCAGGCTCGCAACTAATGAAAAACTGTTTTTT
V: TRBV5-1
size: -
D: -
length: 16
J: TRBJ1-4

CDR3: CASSQLAGANVLTF
DNA: TGTGCCAGCAGTCAGTTGGCCGGGGCCAACGTCCTGACTTTC
V: TRBV28
size: -
D: -
length: 14
J: TRBJ2-6

CDR3: CASSSSGGVQETQYF
DNA: TGTGCCAGCAGTTCGTCGGGGGGGGTCCAAGAGACCCAGTACTTC
V: TRBV27
size: few
D: TRBD2
length: 15
J: TRBJ2-5

CDR3: CASSFLSYEQFF
DNA: TGTGCCAGCAGCTTCCTAAGCTATGAGCAGTTCTTC
V: TRBV11-2
size: few
D: -
length: 12
J: TRBJ2-1

CDR3: CSVEGSNSYEQYF
DNA: TGCAGCGTTGAAGGCTCAAACTCCTACGAGCAGTACTTC
V: TRBV29-1
size: many
D: -
length: 13
J: TRBJ2-7

CDR3: CASSLVGARGDYGYTF
DNA: TGCGCCAGCAGCTTGGTCGGGGCCCGGGGTGACTATGGCTACACCTTC
V: TRBV5-1
size: -
D: -
length: 16
J: TRBJ1-2

CDR3: CATSSVPGTANQETQYF
DNA: TGTGCCACCAGCAGCGTGCCAGGGACGGCTAACCAAGAGACCCAGTACTTC
V: TRBV15
size: -
D: -
length: 17
J: TRBJ2-5

CDR3: CASSLLPGGGGANVLTF
DNA: TGTGCCAGCAGCCTACTTCCAGGGGGCGGTGGGGCCAACGTCCTGACTTTC
V: TRBV28
size: few
D: TRBD1
length: 17
J: TRBJ2-6

CDR3: CSARDPKLAVHNEQFF
DNA: TGCAGTGCTAGAGATCCCAAACTAGCCGTTCACAATGAGCAGTTCTTC
V: TRBV20-1
size: -
D: -
length: 16
J: TRBJ2-1

CDR3: CSARSGTSGSNEQFF
DNA: TGCAGTGCTAGATCCGGGACTAGCGGGAGTAATGAGCAGTTCTTC
V: TRBV20-1
size: few
D: TRBD2
length: 15
J: TRBJ2-1

CDR3: CSVEDSSYEQYF
DNA: TGCAGCGTTGAAGACAGCTCCTACGAGCAGTACTTC
V: TRBV29-1
size: -
D: -
length: 12
J: TRBJ2-7

CDR3: CAISPGQTETQYF
DNA: TGTGCCATCAGTCCCGGACAAACAGAGACCCAGTACTTC
V: TRBV10-3
size: -
D: -
length: 13
J: TRBJ2-5

CDR3: CSAREGVRTEAFF
DNA: TGCAGTGCTAGAGAGGGGGTTAGGACTGAAGCTTTCTTT
V: TRBV20-1
size: many
D: -
length: 13
J: TRBJ1-1

CDR3: CASTKDGTSGANVLTF
DNA: TGTGCCAGCACCAAGGACGGAACCTCTGGGGCCAACGTCCTGACTTTC
V: TRBV6-1
size: many
D: -
length: 16
J: TRBJ2-6

CDR3: CASSPASGASRETQYF
DNA: TGTGCCAGCTCACCCGCGTCCGGGGCATCCAGAGAGACCCAGTACTTC
V: TRBV18
size: -
D: -
length: 16
J: TRBJ2-5

CDR3: CASSPDWSSGANVLTF
DNA: TGTGCCAGCAGCCCGGACTGGAGCTCTGGGGCCAACGTCCTGACTTTC
V: TRBV4-2
size: -
D: -
length: 16
J: TRBJ2-6

CDR3: CASSYRGEQFF
DNA: TGTGCCAGCAGCTATAGGGGGGAGCAGTTCTTC
V: TRBV14
size: -
D: -
length: 11
J: TRBJ2-1

CDR3: CASSFSYGIDYGYTF
DNA: TGTGCCAGCAGCTTCAGCTACGGTATCGACTATGGCTACACCTTC
V: TRBV12-3/TRBV12-4
size: -
D: -
length: 15
J: TRBJ1-2

CDR3: CASSLGSPQVYNEQFF
DNA: TGTGCCAGCAGTTTAGGCTCCCCTCAGGTCTACAATGAGCAGTTCTTC
V: TRBV12-3/TRBV12-4
size: -
D: -
length: 16
J: TRBJ2-1

CDR3: CSARDQAGDRWNEQFF
DNA: TGCAGTGCTAGAGATCAAGCGGGAGATCGTTGGAATGAGCAGTTCTTC
V: TRBV20-1
size: few
D: TRBD2
length: 16
J: TRBJ2-1

CDR3: CASSLGQGSTEAFF
DNA: TGCGCCAGCAGCTTGGGACAGGGGAGCACTGAAGCTTTCTTT
V: TRBV5-1
size: many
D: TRBD1
length: 14
J: TRBJ1-1

CDR3: CASSLAEGGAEAFF
DNA: TGCGCCAGCAGCTTGGCGGAAGGGGGAGCTGAAGCTTTCTTT
V: TRBV5-1
size: few
D: -
length: 14
J: TRBJ1-1

CDR3: CASSPFRNLGKDTEAFF
DNA: TGTGCCAGCAGTCCGTTTCGGAACCTGGGGAAGGACACTGAAGCTTTCTTT
V: TRBV27
size: few
D: -
length: 17
J: TRBJ1-1

CDR3: CASSPGTSGRNTQYF
DNA: TGTGCCAGCAGCCCCGGGACTAGCGGGAGGAATACGCAGTATTTT
V: TRBV11-2
size: many
D: TRBD2
length: 15
J: TRBJ2-3